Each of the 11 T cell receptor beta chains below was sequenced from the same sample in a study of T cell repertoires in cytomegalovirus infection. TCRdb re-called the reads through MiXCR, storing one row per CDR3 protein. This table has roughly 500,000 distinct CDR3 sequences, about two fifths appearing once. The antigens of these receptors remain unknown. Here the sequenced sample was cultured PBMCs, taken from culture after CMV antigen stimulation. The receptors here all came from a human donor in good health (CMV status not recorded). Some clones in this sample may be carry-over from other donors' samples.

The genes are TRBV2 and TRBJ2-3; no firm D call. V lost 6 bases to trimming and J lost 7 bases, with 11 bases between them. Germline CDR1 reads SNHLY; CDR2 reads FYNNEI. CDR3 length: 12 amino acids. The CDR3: CASSPGPNTQYF. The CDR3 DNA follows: TGTGCCAGCAGCCCGGGCCCGAATACGCAGTATTTT.

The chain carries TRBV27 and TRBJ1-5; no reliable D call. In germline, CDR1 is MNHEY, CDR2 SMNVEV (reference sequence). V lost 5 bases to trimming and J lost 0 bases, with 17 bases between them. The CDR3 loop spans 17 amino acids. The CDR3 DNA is TGTGCCAGCAGTGCCCACGAGGTTGGGGTTAGCAATCAGCCCCAGCATTTT. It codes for CASSAHEVGVSNQPQHF.

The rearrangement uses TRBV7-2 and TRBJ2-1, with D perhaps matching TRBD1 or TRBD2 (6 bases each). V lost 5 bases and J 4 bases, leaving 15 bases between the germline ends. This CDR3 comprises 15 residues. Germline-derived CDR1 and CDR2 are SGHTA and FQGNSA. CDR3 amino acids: CASSLRGDGYNEQFF. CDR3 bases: TGTGCCAGCAGCCTAAGGGGGGACGGATACAATGAGCAGTTCTTC.

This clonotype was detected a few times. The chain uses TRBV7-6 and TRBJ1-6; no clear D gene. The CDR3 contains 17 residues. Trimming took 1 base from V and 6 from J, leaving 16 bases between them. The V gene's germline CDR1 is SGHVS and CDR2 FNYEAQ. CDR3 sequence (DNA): TGTGCCAGCAGCTTAGATGGCAGGCACCCAATTAATTCACCCCTCCACTTT. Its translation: CASSLDGRHPINSPLHF.

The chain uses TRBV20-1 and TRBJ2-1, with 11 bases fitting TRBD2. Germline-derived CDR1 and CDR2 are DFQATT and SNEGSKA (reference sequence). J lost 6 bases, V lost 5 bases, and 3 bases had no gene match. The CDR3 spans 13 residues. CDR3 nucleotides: TGCAGTGCTCTTAGCGGGGGGGGCAATGAGCAGTTCTTC. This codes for CSALSGGGNEQFF.

The CDR3 here is CASSWGQGVPEAFF. Here the CDR3 DNA reads TGTGCCAGCAGTTGGGGACAGGGGGTACCTGAAGCTTTCTTT. V and J are TRBV12-3 or TRBV12-4 and TRBJ1-1; 11 nucleotides align to TRBD1. The length of the CDR3 is 14 residues. V lost 4 bases to trimming and J lost 6 bases; unmatched junction nucleotides: 4.

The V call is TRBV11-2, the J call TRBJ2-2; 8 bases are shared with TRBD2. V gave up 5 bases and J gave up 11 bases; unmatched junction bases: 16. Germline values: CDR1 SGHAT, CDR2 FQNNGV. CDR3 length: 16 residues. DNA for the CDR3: TGTGCCAGCAGCCTAGCCGGTACTAGCGGAGGAGGAGAGCTGTTTTTT. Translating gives CASSLAGTSGGGELFF. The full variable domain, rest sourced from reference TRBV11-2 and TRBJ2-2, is EAGVAQSPRYKIIEKRQSVAFWCNPISGHATLYWYQQILGQGPKLLIQFQNNGVVDDSQLPKDRFSAERLKGVDSTLKIQPAKLEDSAVYLCASSLAGTSGGGELFFGEGSRLTVL.

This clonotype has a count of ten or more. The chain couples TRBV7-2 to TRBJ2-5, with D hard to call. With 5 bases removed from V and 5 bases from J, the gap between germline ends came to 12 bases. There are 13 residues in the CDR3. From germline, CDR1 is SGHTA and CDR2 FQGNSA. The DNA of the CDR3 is TGTGCCAGCAGCCTGATTCGTGCGGAGACCCAGTACTTC. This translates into CASSLIRAETQYF.

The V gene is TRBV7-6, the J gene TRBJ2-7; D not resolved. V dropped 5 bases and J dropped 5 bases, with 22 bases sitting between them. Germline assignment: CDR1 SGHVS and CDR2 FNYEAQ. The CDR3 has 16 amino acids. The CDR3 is CASSLKPHPGVHEQYF. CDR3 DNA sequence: TGTGCCAGCAGCCTCAAACCGCACCCAGGTGTCCACGAGCAGTACTTC.

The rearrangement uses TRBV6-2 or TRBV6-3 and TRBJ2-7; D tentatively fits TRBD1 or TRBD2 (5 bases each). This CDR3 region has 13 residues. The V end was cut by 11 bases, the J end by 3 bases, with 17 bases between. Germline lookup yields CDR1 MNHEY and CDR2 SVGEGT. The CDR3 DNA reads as TGTGCCGCTCGTCAGAGGGGACGCTACGAGCAGTACTTC. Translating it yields CAARQRGRYEQYF.

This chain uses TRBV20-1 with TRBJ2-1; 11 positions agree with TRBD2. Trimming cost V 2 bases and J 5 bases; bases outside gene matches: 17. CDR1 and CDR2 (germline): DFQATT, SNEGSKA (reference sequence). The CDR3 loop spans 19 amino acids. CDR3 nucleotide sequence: TGCAGTGCTAGATCTGGGGGGGGGGCCGGGACTAGCGGAAACAATGAGCAGTTCTTC. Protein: CSARSGGGAGTSGNNEQFF.